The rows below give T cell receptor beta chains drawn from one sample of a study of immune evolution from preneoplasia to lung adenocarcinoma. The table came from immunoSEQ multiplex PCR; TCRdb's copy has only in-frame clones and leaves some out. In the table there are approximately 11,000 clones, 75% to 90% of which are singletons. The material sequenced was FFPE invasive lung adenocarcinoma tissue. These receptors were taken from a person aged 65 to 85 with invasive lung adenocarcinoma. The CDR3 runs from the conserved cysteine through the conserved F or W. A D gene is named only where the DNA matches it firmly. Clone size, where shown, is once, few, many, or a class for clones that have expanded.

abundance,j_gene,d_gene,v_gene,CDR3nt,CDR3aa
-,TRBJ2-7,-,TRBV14,TGTGCCAGCAGCCAAGAATCATTGTTCCCGTCGTCCGAGCAGTACTTC,CASSQESLFPSSEQYF
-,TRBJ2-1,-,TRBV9,TGTGCCAGCAGCCCTACCGGGGAGGCCTCCTACAATGAGCAGTTCTTC,CASSPTGEASYNEQFF
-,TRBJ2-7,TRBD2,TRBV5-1,TGCGCCAGCAGCCCATCTAGCGGCCGCTCCTACGAGCAGTACTTC,CASSPSSGRSYEQYF
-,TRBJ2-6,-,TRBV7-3,TGTGCCAGCAGCTTAGACAGCCGCTCTGGGGCCAACGTCCTGACTTTC,CASSLDSRSGANVLTF
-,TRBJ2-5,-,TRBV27,TGTGCCAGCAGTTTCAGGGGAGAGACCCAGTACTTC,CASSFRGETQYF
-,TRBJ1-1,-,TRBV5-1,TGCGCCACTTCCACCGGGCCCGAGAACACTGAAGCTTTCTTT,CATSTGPENTEAFF
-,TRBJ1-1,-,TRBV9,TGTGCCAGCAGCGCCTCACACACCCGAGGGGCTGAAGCTTTCTTT,CASSASHTRGAEAFF
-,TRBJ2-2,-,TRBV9,TGTGCCAGCAGCGTAGATCAGTACACCGGGGAGCTGTTTTTT,CASSVDQYTGELFF
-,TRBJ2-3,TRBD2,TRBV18,TGTGCCAGCTCGCCGCTCCCTAGCGGTACAGATACGCAGTATTTT,CASSPLPSGTDTQYF
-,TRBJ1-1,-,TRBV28,TGTGCCAGCAGTTTACGTCAGGCTAAAGCTTTCTTT,CASSLRQAKAFF
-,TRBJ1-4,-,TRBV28,TGTGCCAGCAGTCCAAACCAACTTGGAGGTAATGAAAAACTGTTTTTT,CASSPNQLGGNEKLFF
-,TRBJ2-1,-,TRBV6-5,TGTGCCAGCAAGCTACAGGGAGGTGAGCAGTTCTTC,CASKLQGGEQFF
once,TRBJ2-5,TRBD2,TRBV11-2,TGTGCCAGCAGCTTAGGTGTTAGCGGGTCCCGAGAGACCCAGTACTTC,CASSLGVSGSRETQYF
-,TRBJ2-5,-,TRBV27,TGTGCCAGCAGTTATGTCTTCGTCCAAGAGACCCAGTACTTC,CASSYVFVQETQYF
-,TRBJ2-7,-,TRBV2,TGTGCCAGCAGTGAAGGAAGGGGCGAGCAGTACTTC,CASSEGRGEQYF
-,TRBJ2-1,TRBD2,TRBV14,TGTGCCAGCAGCCAAGTTGGACTAGCGGGGGGCCCTAGCTCCTACAATGAGCAGTTCTTC,CASSQVGLAGGPSSYNEQFF
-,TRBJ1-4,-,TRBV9,TGTGCCAGCAGTGAAGGGAGTCAGAGCCATGAAAAACTGTTTTTT,CASSEGSQSHEKLFF
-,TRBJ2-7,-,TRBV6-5,TGTGCCAGCAAAAGGGGACGGTCCTACGAGCAGTACTTC,CASKRGRSYEQYF
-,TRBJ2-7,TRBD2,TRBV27,TGTGCCAGCAGTTCCCGCCGGAGCGGGAGGGCCAACTCCTACGAGCAGTACTTC,CASSSRRSGRANSYEQYF
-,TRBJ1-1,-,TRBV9,TGTGCCAGCAGCGTAGATGGGCAGGAGAACACTGAAGCTTTCTTT,CASSVDGQENTEAFF
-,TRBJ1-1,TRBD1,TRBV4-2,TGTGCCAGCAGCCAAGTGGGACAGGGACAGACTGAAGCTTTCTTT,CASSQVGQGQTEAFF
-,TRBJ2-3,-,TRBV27,TGTGCCAGCAGTTTCTCCCTTAGACGCAGCACAGATACGCAGTATTTT,CASSFSLRRSTDTQYF
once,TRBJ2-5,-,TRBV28,TGTGCCAGCAGTTTAAGGAGGGGGTTCGAGGAGACCCAGTACTTC,CASSLRRGFEETQYF
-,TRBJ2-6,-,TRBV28,TGTGCCAGCGAGGCATCCCTCGGGGCCAACGTCCTGACTTTC,CASEASLGANVLTF
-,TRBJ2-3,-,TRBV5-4,TGTGCCAGCCAAGAGGCCACAGATACGCAGTATTTT,CASQEATDTQYF
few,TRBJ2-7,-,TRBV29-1,TGCAGCGTTGAAGTGGGGGGACCTGGGAGCTACGAGCAGTACTTC,CSVEVGGPGSYEQYF
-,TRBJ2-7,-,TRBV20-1,TGCAGTGGGGAGGTCGGGTACGAGCAGTACTTC,CSGEVGYEQYF
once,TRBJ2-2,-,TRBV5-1,TGCGCCAGCAGCAAGGTGCCGACAGTAAACACCGGGGAGCTGTTTTTT,CASSKVPTVNTGELFF
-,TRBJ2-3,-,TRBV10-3,TGTGCCATCAGTATCGGGACGTCGGGCAGGAATACGCAGTATTTT,CAISIGTSGRNTQYF
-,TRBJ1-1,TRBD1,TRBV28,TGTGCCAGCAGAACCCCTGGACAGGGCCAAGCTTTCTTT,CASRTPGQGQAFF
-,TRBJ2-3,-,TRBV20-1,TGCAGTGCTAGAGATCCAGATACGCAGTATTTT,CSARDPDTQYF
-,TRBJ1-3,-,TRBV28,TGTGCCAGCAGCCACAGAGGATTTGGAAACACCATATATTTT,CASSHRGFGNTIYF
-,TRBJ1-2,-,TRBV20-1,TGCAGTGCTGCGGGGGGCGGTGGCTACACCTTC,CSAAGGGGYTF
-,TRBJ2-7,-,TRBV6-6,TGTGCCAGCAGTCCCGGAGGGACCTACGAGCAGTACTTC,CASSPGGTYEQYF
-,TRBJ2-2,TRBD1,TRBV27,TGTGCCAGCAGGCCTTCCGGGACAGGGGCAACCGGGGAGCTGTTTTTT,CASRPSGTGATGELFF
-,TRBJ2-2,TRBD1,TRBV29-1,TGCAGCGTGCAGGGACAGGGGAACACCGGGGAGCTGTTTTTT,CSVQGQGNTGELFF
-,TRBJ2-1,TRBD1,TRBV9,TGTGCCAGCAGCGTAGAAGGGAGGACAGGGGACAATGAGCAGTTCTTC,CASSVEGRTGDNEQFF
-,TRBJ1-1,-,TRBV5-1,TGCGCCAGCAGCTTGAGACAGAACACTGAAGCTTTCTTT,CASSLRQNTEAFF
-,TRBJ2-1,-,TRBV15,TGTGCCACCAGCAGAGATCAGGAAGGTTATGAGCAGTTCTTC,CATSRDQEGYEQFF
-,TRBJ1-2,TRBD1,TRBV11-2,TGTGCCAGCAGCTTAGCAAGGGCAGGGGGCCGCTACACCTTC,CASSLARAGGRYTF